This TCR beta chain was recorded in a study of Graves' ophthalmopathy and Graves' hyperthyroidism. Amplification from RNA transcripts yielded the TCR beta CDR3 regions. A first-round RT-PCR used HTBI primers, followed by a second-round multiplex PCR. TCRdb fed the multiplex PCR reads into MiXCR, producing one record per CDR3 protein. The data contain around 1.1 million distinct CDR3 sequences, about two fifths of them seen just once; the ten biggest clones take up around 10%. Trimming pared 4 bases from V and 7 bases from J, leaving 13 bases between. CDR3 length equals 14 residues. Germline V gene lookup returns CDR1 MNHNS and CDR2 SASEGT.

This TCR derives from an adult man with Graves' hyperthyroidism. The sample taken for sequencing was peripheral blood or thyroid tissue (not recorded which). The chain combines TRBV6-1 with TRBJ2-2; TRBD2 is a possible D gene (6 bases). The DNA of the CDR3 is TGTGCCAGCAGTGGGTCGGGGGTACGCGGGGAGCTGTTTTTT. Its protein is CASSGSGVRGELFF.